These T cell receptor beta chains were read from a single sample in a study of T cells in Graves' hyperthyroidism and ophthalmopathy. A single record per CDR3 protein comes from TCRdb applying MiXCR to the multiplex PCR reads. The table has around 600,000 distinct CDR3 sequences, less than 45% seen once. Specimen: peripheral blood or thyroid tissue (not recorded which). Receptor source: an adult man with Graves' disease, either hyperthyroidism or ophthalmopathy (not recorded which). CDR3s include the opening cysteine and the closing phenylalanine or tryptophan. The order of the fields is CDR3 length, D gene, V gene, clone size, J gene, CDR3 protein, CDR3 DNA. The D gene is left open where the match is weak. Clone size is not always given. Where it is, it says once, few, many or a class for expanded clones.

13	.	TRBV29-1	many	TRBJ2-2	CSVDGRGTGELFF	TGCAGCGTTGACGGGAGAGGGACCGGGGAGCTGTTTTTT
13	.	TRBV3-1	few	TRBJ1-2	CASSLQEHYGYTF	TGTGCCAGCAGCCTACAGGAACACTATGGCTACACCTTC
13	.	TRBV20-1	.	TRBJ1-6	CSARVDYNSPLHF	TGCAGTGCTAGAGTTGACTATAATTCACCCCTCCACTTT
13	TRBD2	TRBV19	.	TRBJ2-7	CASSGTSVNEQYF	TGTGCCAGTAGCGGGACTAGCGTAAATGAGCAGTACTTC
13	.	TRBV15	.	TRBJ2-5	CATSSDAQETQYF	TGTGCCACCAGCAGCGATGCGCAAGAGACCCAGTACTTC
16	TRBD1	TRBV2	many	TRBJ1-5	CASSERGDRTNQPQHF	TGTGCCAGCAGTGAAAGGGGGGACAGGACGAATCAGCCCCAGCATTTT
12	TRBD1	TRBV10-3	.	TRBJ1-5	CATHRGNQPQHF	TGTGCCACCCACAGGGGGAATCAGCCCCAGCATTTT
16	TRBD1	TRBV11-2	.	TRBJ2-2	CASSIDQGANTGELFF	TGTGCCAGCAGCATAGATCAGGGGGCGAACACCGGGGAGCTGTTTTTT
13	TRBD2	TRBV20-1	few	TRBJ2-7	CSARVLAAYEQYF	TGCAGTGCTAGAGTACTAGCGGCCTACGAGCAGTACTTC
13	.	TRBV29-1	many	TRBJ2-2	CSVERRVTGELFF	TGCAGCGTTGAACGACGGGTCACCGGGGAGCTGTTTTTT
15	.	TRBV10-3	.	TRBJ1-1	CAISDLGTFDTEAFF	TGTGCCATCAGTGATCTTGGGACTTTCGACACTGAAGCTTTCTTT
13	.	TRBV20-1	few	TRBJ1-5	CSASQGTNQPQHF	TGCAGTGCTTCACAGGGAACTAATCAGCCCCAGCATTTT
14	TRBD1	TRBV7-9	few	TRBJ1-2	CASSLGRTGDGYTF	TGTGCCAGCAGCTTAGGGAGGACAGGGGATGGCTACACCTTC
12	.	TRBV29-1	.	TRBJ1-1	CSLVHGSPEAFF	TGCAGCTTGGTTCACGGAAGCCCTGAAGCTTTCTTT
13	.	TRBV7-9	many	TRBJ2-7	CASSLAGTYEQYF	TGTGCCAGCAGCTTAGCTGGGACCTACGAGCAGTACTTC
14	.	TRBV6-6	.	TRBJ2-7	CASSYSKLDYEQYF	TGTGCCAGCAGTTACTCGAAGTTGGACTACGAGCAGTACTTC
12	.	TRBV10-3	.	TRBJ1-4	CAISGETKKLFF	TGTGCCATCAGTGGAGAGACAAAAAAACTGTTTTTT
16	.	TRBV7-6	few	TRBJ2-2	CASSFSSLANTGELFF	TGTGCCAGCAGCTTTAGTAGCCTCGCGAACACCGGGGAGCTGTTTTTT
15	.	TRBV20-1	few	TRBJ2-7	CSASRRGDWNYEQYF	TGCAGTGCTAGTCGCAGAGGGGATTGGAACTACGAGCAGTACTTC
14	.	TRBV9	many	TRBJ1-1	CASSVVDGNTEAFF	TGTGCCAGCAGCGTAGTGGACGGGAACACTGAAGCTTTCTTT
16	TRBD1	TRBV28	.	TRBJ1-2	CASSPGGTGKVYGYTF	TGTGCCAGCAGCCCCGGGGGGACAGGGAAGGTCTATGGCTACACCTTC
15	.	TRBV6-6	many	TRBJ2-2	CASSLGLTGTGELFF	TGTGCCAGCAGTCTGGGCCTCACGGGCACCGGGGAGCTGTTTTTT
15	.	TRBV9	once	TRBJ1-5	CASSVGVEGNQPQHF	TGTGCCAGCAGCGTAGGCGTTGAGGGCAATCAGCCCCAGCATTTT
12	.	TRBV29-1	once	TRBJ2-7	CSVAPTGNEQYF	TGCAGCGTTGCCCCTACGGGGAACGAGCAGTACTTC
12	.	TRBV10-3	.	TRBJ1-1	CAISDQGTETFF	TGTGCCATCAGTGATCAGGGCACTGAAACTTTCTTT
13	.	TRBV29-1	few	TRBJ2-2	CSVPGAGTGELFF	TGCAGCGTTCCCGGGGCTGGGACCGGGGAGCTGTTTTTT
16	TRBD1	TRBV29-1	many	TRBJ1-2	CSVERTGQGSSYGYTF	TGCAGCGTCGAGCGTACAGGACAGGGAAGTTCCTATGGCTACACCTTC
11	.	TRBV10-2	.	TRBJ1-1	CASRQHTEAFF	TGCGCCAGCAGACAGCACACTGAAGCTTTCTTT
16	TRBD1	TRBV29-1	few	TRBJ1-2	CSVGGTGGALRYGYTF	TGCAGCGTGGGAGGGACAGGGGGCGCCTTAAGATATGGCTACACCTTC
14	TRBD2	TRBV6-1	.	TRBJ2-2	CASQLAGGTGELFF	TGTGCCAGCCAGCTAGCGGGGGGGACCGGGGAGCTGTTTTTT
16	.	TRBV7-9	.	TRBJ2-5	CASSSRPRGADETQYF	TGTGCCAGCAGCTCCCGCCCCCGGGGGGCTGACGAGACCCAGTACTTC
14	TRBD2	TRBV20-1	.	TRBJ2-2	CSAQAGLEGGELFF	TGCAGTGCTCAAGCGGGACTGGAGGGCGGGGAGCTGTTTTTT
14	.	TRBV7-9	many	TRBJ1-1	CASSQDPGRSEAFF	TGTGCCAGCAGCCAAGACCCGGGGAGGTCTGAAGCTTTCTTT
18	.	TRBV5-1	few	TRBJ2-7	CASSLGRRTGTSSYEQYF	TGCGCCAGCAGCTTGGGACGGCGGACCGGGACGTCCTCCTACGAGCAGTACTTC
14	.	TRBV7-9	.	TRBJ2-2	CASSQDRAGGELFF	TGCGCCAGCAGCCAAGATAGGGCAGGCGGGGAGCTGTTTTTT
15	TRBD1	TRBV19	many	TRBJ1-5	CASRARTGSGQPQHF	TGTGCCAGTAGGGCACGGACAGGGTCTGGTCAGCCCCAGCATTTT
16	.	TRBV20-1	.	TRBJ1-6	CSAGGQGRGYDSPLHF	TGCAGTGCTGGTGGGCAGGGCCGGGGGTATGATTCACCCCTCCACTTT
14	TRBD1	TRBV29-1	many	TRBJ2-5	CSVSHRGYQETQYF	TGCAGCGTGTCCCACAGGGGGTACCAAGAGACCCAGTACTTC
15	.	TRBV9	many	TRBJ1-6	CASSFHTDGNSPLHF	TGTGCCAGCAGCTTCCACACGGATGGGAATTCACCCCTCCACTTT
11	.	TRBV2	.	TRBJ1-1	CASNQGTEAFF	TGTGCCAGCAACCAGGGAACTGAAGCTTTCTTT
15	.	TRBV6-6	.	TRBJ1-2	CASSYSGVNLYGYTF	TGTGCCAGCAGTTACTCAGGCGTCAACCTCTATGGCTACACCTTC
15	TRBD1	TRBV7-9	few	TRBJ1-4	CASSFSRTGGEKLFF	TGTGCCAGCAGCTTTAGTCGGACAGGGGGCGAAAAACTGTTTTTT
14	.	TRBV7-6	once	TRBJ2-7	CASSERGSEDEQYF	TGTGCCAGCAGTGAAAGGGGGTCGGAGGACGAGCAGTACTTC
14	.	TRBV9	.	TRBJ2-5	CASSVEGGNQPQYF	TGTGCCAGCAGCGTAGAGGGGGGAAATCAGCCCCAGTACTTC
13	TRBD1	TRBV7-9	many	TRBJ1-1	CASSQGVDTEAFF	TGTGCCAGCAGCCAGGGGGTGGACACTGAAGCTTTCTTT
13	.	TRBV20-1	many	TRBJ1-3	CSALQSSGNTIYF	TGCAGTGCCCTACAGAGCTCTGGAAACACCATATATTTT
14	.	TRBV29-1	.	TRBJ1-2	CSLRAQGANYGYTF	TGCAGCTTGCGAGCACAAGGAGCTAACTATGGCTACACCTTC
13	.	TRBV29-1	.	TRBJ1-4	CSADPRHNEKLFF	TGCAGCGCCGACCCGCGACACAATGAAAAACTGTTTTTT
15	.	TRBV2	.	TRBJ1-2	CASSEQGGGELGYTF	TGTGCCAGCAGTGAACAGGGCGGGGGCGAGCTAGGCTACACCTTC
18	.	TRBV6-1	.	TRBJ2-2	CASRTKTGFVGFTGELFF	TGTGCCAGCAGGACAAAAACCGGTTTCGTGGGGTTCACCGGGGAGCTGTTTTTT
15	TRBD1	TRBV24-1	.	TRBJ1-2	CATSEDRRTGVGYTF	TGTGCCACCAGTGAGGACAGGCGGACTGGCGTTGGCTACACCTTC
14	.	TRBV20-1	few	TRBJ1-4	CSARTWGANEKLFF	TGCAGTGCTCGAACGTGGGGGGCTAATGAAAAACTGTTTTTT